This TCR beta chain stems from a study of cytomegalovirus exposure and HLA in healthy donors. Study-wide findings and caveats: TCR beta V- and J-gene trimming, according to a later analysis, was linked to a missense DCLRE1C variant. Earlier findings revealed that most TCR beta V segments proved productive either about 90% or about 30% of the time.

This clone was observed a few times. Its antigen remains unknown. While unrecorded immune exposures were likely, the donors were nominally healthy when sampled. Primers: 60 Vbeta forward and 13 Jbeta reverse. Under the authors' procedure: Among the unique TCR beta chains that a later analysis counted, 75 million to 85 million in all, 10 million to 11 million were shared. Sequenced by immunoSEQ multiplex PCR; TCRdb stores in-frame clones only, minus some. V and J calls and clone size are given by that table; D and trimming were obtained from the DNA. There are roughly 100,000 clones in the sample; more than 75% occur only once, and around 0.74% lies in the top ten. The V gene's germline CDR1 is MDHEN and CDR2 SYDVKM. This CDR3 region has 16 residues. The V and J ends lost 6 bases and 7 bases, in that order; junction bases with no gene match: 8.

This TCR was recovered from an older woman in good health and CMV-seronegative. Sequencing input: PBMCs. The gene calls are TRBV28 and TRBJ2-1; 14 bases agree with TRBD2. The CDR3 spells CASSRGLAGVENEQFF. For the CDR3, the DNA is TGTGCCAGCAGCCGGGGACTAGCGGGAGTGGAGAATGAGCAGTTCTTC.